This T cell receptor beta chain was observed in a study of blood T cells in healthy people across ages. This clonotype occurred a few times. What it binds is not known. This CDR3 is built from 13 residues. The V segment lost 2 bases and the J segment 7 bases; nucleotides outside the gene matches: 4. Germline assignment: CDR1 MNHEY and CDR2 SMNVEV (reference sequence). The study's findings and limits: Bulk PBMC profiling left naive and antigen-experienced comparisons inconclusive.

Then a second PCR, running roughly 7 to 11 cycles, was carried out with a sample-barcoded 5' primer and a J-beta primer mix. TCRdb recomputed calls from the 5' RACE reads with MiXCR, one row per CDR3 protein. The sample records around 990,000 distinct CDR3 sequences, roughly two fifths being singletons. This clonotype was sampled from a man younger than 30 in good health. The gene calls are TRBV27 and TRBJ1-2, with 7 positions matching TRBD1. Material for sequencing was blood. The CDR3 DNA reads as TGTGCCAGCAGTTTAAAGGGGGCATCTGGCTACACCTTC. Translating gives CASSLKGASGYTF.